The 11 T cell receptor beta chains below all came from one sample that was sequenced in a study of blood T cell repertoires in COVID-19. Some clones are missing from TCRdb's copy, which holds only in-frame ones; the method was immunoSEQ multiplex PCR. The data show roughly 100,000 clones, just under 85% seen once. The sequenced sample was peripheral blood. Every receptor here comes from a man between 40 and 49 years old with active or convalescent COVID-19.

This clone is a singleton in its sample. CDR3 DNA sequence: TGTGCCAGCAGCTTTGGCGGGGGCACAGATACGCAGTATTTT. As protein: CASSFGGGTDTQYF. The rearrangement uses TRBV7-2 and TRBJ2-3; the D gene is possibly TRBD2 (6 bases). Germline V CDR1 and CDR2: SGHTA, FQGNSA. V gave up 3 bases and J gave up 1 base, with 8 bases separating them. This CDR3 has 14 residues.

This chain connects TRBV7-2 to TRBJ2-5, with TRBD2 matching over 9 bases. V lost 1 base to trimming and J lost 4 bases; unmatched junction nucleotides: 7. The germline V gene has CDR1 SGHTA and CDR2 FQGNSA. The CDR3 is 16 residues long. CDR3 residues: CASSLGLAGVTETQYF. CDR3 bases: TGTGCCAGCAGCTTAGGGTTAGCGGGGGTGACAGAGACCCAGTACTTC.

CDR3 residues: CASSHGGTGGFNQPQHF. In DNA form, the CDR3 reads TGTGCCAGCAGCCATGGGGGGACAGGGGGTTTCAATCAGCCCCAGCATTTT. The chain links TRBV7-9 to TRBJ1-5, with 11 bases identical to TRBD1. The CDR3 has 17 residues. V lost 5 bases to trimming and J lost 3 bases; unmatched junction nucleotides: 9. Germline V gene sequence: CDR1 SEHNR, CDR2 FQNEAQ (reference sequence).

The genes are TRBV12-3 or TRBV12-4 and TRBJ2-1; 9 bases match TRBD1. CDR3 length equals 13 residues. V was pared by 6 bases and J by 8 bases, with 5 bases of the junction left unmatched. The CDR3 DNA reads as TGTGCCAGCAGCCGGGACAGGGTGGATGAGCAGTTCTTC. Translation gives CASSRDRVDEQFF.

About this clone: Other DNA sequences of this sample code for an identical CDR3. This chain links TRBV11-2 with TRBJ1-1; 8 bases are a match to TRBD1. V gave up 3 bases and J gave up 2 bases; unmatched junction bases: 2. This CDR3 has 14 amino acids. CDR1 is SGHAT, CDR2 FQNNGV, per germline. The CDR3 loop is CASSFGQGNTEAFF. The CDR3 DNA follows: TGTGCCAGCAGCTTCGGACAGGGAAACACTGAAGCTTTCTTT.

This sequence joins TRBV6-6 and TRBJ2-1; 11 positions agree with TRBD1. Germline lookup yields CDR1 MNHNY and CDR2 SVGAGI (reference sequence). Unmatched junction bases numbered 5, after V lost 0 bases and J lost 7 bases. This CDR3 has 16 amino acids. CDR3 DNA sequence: TGTGCCAGCAGTTACTCGTCCGGACAGGGGGCGAATGAGCAGTTCTTC. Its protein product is CASSYSSGQGANEQFF.

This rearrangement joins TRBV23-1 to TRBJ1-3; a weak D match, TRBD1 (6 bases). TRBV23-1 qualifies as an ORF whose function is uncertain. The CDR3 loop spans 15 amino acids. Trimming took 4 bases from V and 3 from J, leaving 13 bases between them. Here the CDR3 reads CASSPYRVGGNTIYF. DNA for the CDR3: TGCGCCAGCAGTCCCTACAGGGTAGGTGGAAACACCATATATTTT.

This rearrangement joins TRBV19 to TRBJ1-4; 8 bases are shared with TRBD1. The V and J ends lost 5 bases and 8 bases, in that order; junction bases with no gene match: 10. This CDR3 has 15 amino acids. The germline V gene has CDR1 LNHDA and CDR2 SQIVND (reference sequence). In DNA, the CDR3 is TGTGCCAGTAGTCCCCGGACAGGGAAAGGGGAAAAACTGTTTTTT. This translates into CASSPRTGKGEKLFF.

CDR3 coding DNA: TGTGCCAGCAGCGCAGGACAGGGGGCGCTCCATGAGCAGTTCTTC. This codes for CASSAGQGALHEQFF. The rearrangement uses TRBV7-2 and TRBJ2-1; TRBD1 aligns across 11 bases. V shed 5 bases and J 8 bases; nucleotides not matched to a gene: 8. Germline CDR1 SGHTA, CDR2 FQGNSA. This CDR3 has 15 amino acids.

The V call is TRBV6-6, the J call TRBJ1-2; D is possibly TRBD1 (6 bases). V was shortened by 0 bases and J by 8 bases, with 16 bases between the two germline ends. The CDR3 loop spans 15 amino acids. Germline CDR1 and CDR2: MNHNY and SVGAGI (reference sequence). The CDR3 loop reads CASSYSITGREGYTF. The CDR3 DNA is TGTGCCAGCAGTTACTCGATCACAGGGAGGGAAGGCTACACCTTC.

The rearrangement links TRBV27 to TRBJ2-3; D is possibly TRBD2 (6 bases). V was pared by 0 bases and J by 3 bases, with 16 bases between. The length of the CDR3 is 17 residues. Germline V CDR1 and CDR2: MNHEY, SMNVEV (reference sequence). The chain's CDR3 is CASSLSSAGTKTDTQYF. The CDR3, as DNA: TGTGCCAGCAGTTTATCTTCGGCGGGGACGAAGACAGATACGCAGTATTTT.